The 24 T cell receptor beta chains given below trace back to one sample, sequenced in a study of CD4 and CD8 cells across lung adenocarcinoma regions. Each CDR3 protein gets one entry after TCRdb re-called the PCR reads with MiXCR. This table has about 20,000 distinct CDR3 sequences, around 50% appearing once. The sequenced sample was CD8+ T cells from the center of a lung tumor. The receptors shown here come from a female donor with lung adenocarcinoma. The CD4 and CD8 labels of this study may be unreliable.

This chain uses TRBV6-5 with TRBJ2-2, with D perhaps matching TRBD1 (6 bases). The CDR3 consists of 12 residues. Per germline, CDR1 MNHEY and CDR2 SVGAGI. Deletions cut 2 bases from V and 13 bases from J, with 11 bases between. The CDR3 nucleotides are TGTGCCAGCAGTTACGACACAGGGACGCTGTTTTTT. Translating it yields CASSYDTGTLFF.

This chain joins TRBV6-1 and TRBJ2-1; D unclear. This CDR3 spans 13 amino acids. Trimming removed 6 bases from V and 4 bases from J, with 10 bases in between. The V gene's germline CDR1 is MNHNS and CDR2 SASEGT. CDR3 region: CASRVHGYNEQFF. CDR3 sequence (DNA): TGTGCCAGCAGAGTACATGGATACAATGAGCAGTTCTTC.

The gene calls are TRBV7-9 and TRBJ1-1; 7 bases match TRBD1. The CDR3 is 15 amino acids. Germline-derived CDR1 and CDR2 are SEHNR and FQNEAQ (reference sequence). V shed 5 bases and J 3 bases; nucleotides not matched to a gene: 9. CDR3 protein: CASSARQGEDTEAFF. The CDR3 coding sequence is TGTGCCAGCAGCGCAAGACAGGGAGAGGACACTGAAGCTTTCTTT.

This clonotype showed up many times. The CDR3 protein is CASGFTGMNTEAFF. For the CDR3, the DNA is TGTGCTAGTGGTTTCACAGGAATGAACACTGAAGCTTTCTTT. The gene calls are TRBV12-5 and TRBJ1-1; the D gene is possibly TRBD1 (5 bases). The CDR3 loop spans 14 amino acids. Looked up from germline, CDR1 is LGHNT and CDR2 is FRNRAP. Between the trimmed V and J ends, which lost 3 bases and 0 bases, there was a span of 8 bases.

This clonotype showed up just a few times. The V and J genes are TRBV27 and TRBJ2-1; 14 bases agree with TRBD2. This CDR3 spans 13 amino acids. Looked up from germline, CDR1 is MNHEY and CDR2 is SMNVEV (reference sequence). Trimming at V came to 8 bases and at J to 10 bases, leaving 4 bases not matched to a gene. This chain's CDR3 is CASRLAGGREQFF. In DNA, the CDR3 is TGTGCCAGCCGACTAGCGGGAGGGAGGGAGCAGTTCTTC.

In nucleotides, the CDR3 is TGTGGCGGGGGGCTGCGGGGAGGAGACACAGATACGCAGTACTTC. This gives the protein CGGGLRGGDTDTQYF. The J gene is TRBJ2-3, the V gene TRBV27; 8 bases fit TRBD2. The end of the DNA aligns better with TRBJ2-7, so the J call may be wrong. Looked up from germline, CDR1 is MNHEY and CDR2 is SMNVEV (reference sequence). This CDR3 is 15 amino acids long.

This clonotype came up many times. V is TRBV6-1 and J is TRBJ2-1; possibly TRBD2 for D (5 bases). The CDR3 extends over 15 amino acids. Germline CDR1 MNHNS, CDR2 SASEGT. V was clipped by 4 bases and J by 2 bases, with 12 bases between them. CDR3 in amino acids: CASSAGGGPYNEQFF. In nucleotides, the CDR3 is TGTGCCAGCAGTGCCGGCGGAGGACCCTACAATGAGCAGTTCTTC.

The J gene is TRBJ2-3, the V gene TRBV10-1; D might be TRBD1 (5 bases). The J call may be mistaken, given a closer DNA end match to TRBJ2-7. There are 14 residues in the CDR3. Germline V lookup: CDR1 WNHNN, CDR2 SYGVQD (reference sequence). CDR3: CAGKGMRDKNTQYF. CDR3 sequence (DNA): TGCGCCGGCAAGGGGATGCGAGACAAAAATACGCAGTACTTC.

For the CDR3, the DNA is TGCGCCAGCAGTAGAGCTGAAAGTGATTACAATGAGCAGTTCTTC. Encoded protein: CASSRAESDYNEQFF. V and J are TRBV10-1 and TRBJ2-1; D not resolved. CDR3 length equals 15 residues. V was pared by 5 bases and J by 4 bases, with 15 bases between. Germline lookup yields CDR1 WNHNN and CDR2 SYGVQD (reference sequence).

This clonotype is judged medium-sized. This chain joins TRBV10-3 and TRBJ2-5; TRBD2 matches 7 bases. The germline V gene has CDR1 ENHRY and CDR2 SYGVKD. The CDR3 runs to 13 residues. J was trimmed by 5 bases and V by 4 bases; bases with no gene match: 4. CDR3 amino acids: CAISGAGVETQYF. CDR3 sequence (DNA): TGTGCCATCAGTGGGGCGGGAGTGGAGACCCAGTACTTC.

This clonotype was observed many times. V is TRBV27 and J is TRBJ2-1; the D is unclear. The J call may be mistaken, given a closer DNA end match to TRBJ2-7. The germline gives CDR1 MNHEY, CDR2 SMNVEV (reference sequence). The CDR3 runs 13 residues. CDR3 loop: CASSSPDCDEQYV. DNA for the CDR3: TGTGCCAGCAGTTCGCCCGACTGCGACGAGCAGTACGTC.

This clonotype occurred many times. The V and J genes are TRBV6-5 and TRBJ1-1; possible D gene TRBD1, 5 bases. The CDR3 loop spans 14 amino acids. Germline CDR1 is MNHEY and CDR2 is SVGAGI. Trimming removed 4 bases from V and 6 bases from J, with 15 bases in between. The CDR3 here is CASSSGPGTAEAFF. The DNA for the CDR3 is TGTGCCAGCAGTTCGGGACCGGGAACGGCTGAAGCTTTCTTT.

As to this clonotype: One end of the junction fails to match germline, which may point to a read error. The V call is TRBV10-1, the J call TRBJ2-3; possible D gene TRBD2, 5 bases. CDR1 is WNHNN and CDR2 is SYGVQD in the germline V gene (reference sequence). The CDR3 is 16 residues long. The CDR3 reads CASSETERSAKDIQYF. The CDR3 DNA sequence: TGCGCCAGCAGTGAGACGGAGCGGTCAGCCAAAGACATTCAGTATTTC.

This clonotype is categorized as medium-sized. The genes are TRBV27 and TRBJ2-1, with a tentative D call TRBD1 (6 bases). Germline V gives CDR1 MNHEY, CDR2 SMNVEV (reference sequence). Trimming removed 2 bases at V and 5 bases at J, with 7 bases between. There are 13 residues in the CDR3. CDR3 in amino acids: CASSLGTNNEQFF. CDR3 nucleotide sequence: TGTGCCAGCAGTTTAGGGACAAACAATGAGCAGTTCTTC.

In its sample, this clonotype ranks as medium-sized. The genes are TRBV6-1 and TRBJ2-5; D tentatively reads TRBD1 or TRBD2 (5 bases each). The V and J ends lost 6 bases and 3 bases respectively, with 20 bases between them. The V gene's germline CDR1 is MNHNS and CDR2 SASEGT. There are 16 residues in the CDR3. The CDR3 DNA is TGTGCCAGCAGGGAATCCTGGACAAGGCGGGAAGAGACCCAGTACTTC. It specifies CASRESWTRREETQYF.

V gene TRBV14 combines with J gene TRBJ2-1, with TRBD1 as a possible D gene (5 bases). The CDR3 sequence is 15 residues long. Per germline, CDR1 SGHDN and CDR2 FVKESK. Trimming took off 2 bases at V and 9 bases at J, with 17 bases between the two ends. DNA for the CDR3: TGTGCCAGCAGCCAAAATCTTCAGGGTAGGCGTGAGCAGTTCTTC. It encodes CASSQNLQGRREQFF.

This rearrangement joins TRBV5-1 to TRBJ1-6; D not certain. Germline V gene sequence: CDR1 SGHRS, CDR2 YFSETQ. The CDR3 has 15 residues. V was clipped by 4 bases and J by 7 bases, with 15 bases between them. The CDR3 bases are TGCGCCAGCAGCCCGCGGGTTGGGTACAATTCACCCCTCCACTTT. Translating it yields CASSPRVGYNSPLHF.

The chain joins TRBV20-1 to TRBJ2-3, with D maybe TRBD2 (6 bases). V lost 4 bases, J lost 0 bases, and 14 bases lay in between. CDR3 size: 15 residues. In germline, CDR1 is DFQATT, CDR2 SNEGSKA (reference sequence). Written as DNA, the CDR3 is TGCAGTGCTAATCGGGACTTATCTAGCACAGATACGCAGTATTTT. This translates into CSANRDLSSTDTQYF.

Comments on this clonotype: The junction differs from germline at one of its ends, possibly a read error. The J gene is TRBJ2-3, the V gene TRBV27; D may be TRBD1 (6 bases). CDR1 MNHEY and CDR2 SMNVEV come from the germline V gene (reference sequence). The CDR3 is 13 amino acids. Here the CDR3 DNA reads TGCGTCTGGGGGCTACGAGCCACAGACACGCAGTATTTC. This sequence encodes CVWGLRATDTQYF.

Comments on this clonotype: The junction shows a germline mismatch at one end, possibly a read error. V is TRBV6-1 and J is TRBJ2-3, with D perhaps TRBD1 or TRBD2 (5 bases each). The length of the CDR3 is 14 residues. Germline V CDR1 and CDR2: MNHNS, SASEGT. The chain's CDR3 is CARHGPGAPETQYF. CDR3 sequence (DNA): TGTGCGAGGCACGGTCCCGGGGCCCCAGAGACGCAGTACTTT.

The chain couples TRBV10-2 to TRBJ2-1; D remains unclear. V lost 8 bases, J lost 7 bases, and 12 bases lay in between. This CDR3 region has 12 residues. Germline V gene sequence: CDR1 WSHSY, CDR2 SAAADI. The CDR3, as DNA: TGCGCCAGCGGAGACCCGCGGAATGAGCAGTTCTTC. Amino acids: CASGDPRNEQFF.

The rearrangement joins TRBV6-2 or TRBV6-3 to TRBJ2-5; TRBD1 aligns across 9 bases. The assigned J gene may be wrong: the sequence end matches TRBJ2-7 better. Germline V gives CDR1 MNHEY, CDR2 SVGEGT. This CDR3 has 15 amino acids. The CDR3: CASWPDRDRVAEQYF. DNA for the CDR3: TGTGCCAGCTGGCCGGACCGGGACAGGGTAGCCGAGCAGTACTTC.

The chain couples TRBV10-3 to TRBJ2-1, with 10 bases fitting TRBD2. The CDR3 has 15 amino acids. V lost 5 bases and J lost 6; bases outside the gene matches: 7. CDR1 ENHRY and CDR2 SYGVKD come from the germline V gene. In DNA, the CDR3 is TGTGCCATCAGTTTTCTAGCGGGGGTTTCCAATGAGCAGTTCTTC. It translates to CAISFLAGVSNEQFF.

About this clonotype itself: One end of the junction does not line up with germline, which may come from a read error. The chain carries TRBV11-2 and TRBJ2-3; D may be TRBD2 (7 bases). Germline values: CDR1 SGHAT, CDR2 FQNNGV. The CDR3 loop spans 16 amino acids. CDR3 DNA sequence: TGTGCCAGCAACCCCCTCGGGGGGCTTAGCAAAGATACGCAGTATTTT. This translates into CASNPLGGLSKDTQYF.